This note documents a single T cell receptor beta chain sequence. Its antigen is undetermined. This record comes from a study of cytomegalovirus exposure and HLA in healthy donors. Across the whole study: An analysis done earlier identified 117 million unique TCR beta sequences from roughly 190 million T cells.

Primers for the PCR totalled 60 Vbeta and 13 Jbeta. Sequencing used immunoSEQ multiplex PCR; TCRdb keeps in-frame clones, though not all of them. This table holds roughly 110,000 clones, 79% found once. Study results and caveats: Some highly shared sequence variants likely arose as a pipeline artifact. Reportedly, fewer N-insertions than the approximately 700-donor mean appeared in an Asian-associated ancestry cluster in a later analysis.

CDR1 is MGHRA and CDR2 is YSYEKL in the germline V gene. The V gene lost 4 bases and the J gene lost 3 bases, with 15 bases spanning the gap. The CDR3 spans 15 residues. This chain joins TRBV4-1 and TRBJ1-1; D not resolved. The sample taken for sequencing was PBMCs. The sequence was obtained from a woman younger than 35 in good health and CMV-seropositive. This CDR3 is CASSLKAGTHTEAFF. As DNA, the CDR3 is TGCGCCAGCAGCCTTAAGGCAGGAACACACACTGAAGCTTTCTTT.